What follows is one TCR beta chain and its context. The sample comes from a study of sequential checkpoint blockade in melanoma. As for the study in general: Each arm's sequence ended with maintenance nivolumab.

V lost 4 bases to trimming and J lost 1 base, with 17 bases between them. This CDR3 contains 16 residues. The V gene's germline CDR1 is SQVTM and CDR2 ANQGSEA. Clones were read by immunoSEQ multiplex PCR, and TCRdb kept only the in-frame ones, dropping some. Among roughly 3,700 clones listed, about 22% were seen once. Treatment noted: randomized to nivolumab then ipilimumab (arm A) or the reverse (arm B). This TCR was sampled from a human donor with melanoma. This sequence joins TRBV29-1 and TRBJ2-1; maybe TRBD2 (6 bases). Source: tumor tissue (inferred from file names), taken from a patient given nivolumab and ipilimumab in sequence. The CDR3 coding sequence is TGCAGCGTTGTGAATAGCTGGGGGGTATCCTACAATGAGCAGTTCTTC. Protein sequence: CSVVNSWGVSYNEQFF.